Below are 20 T cell receptor beta chains sequenced from a single sample in a study of T-cell reconstitution after alpha-beta-depleted transplantation in children. For TCRbeta, the library was prepared with unique molecular identifiers. MiXCR, run by TCRdb on the PCR reads, gives a single entry per CDR3 protein. The sample has some 830,000 distinct CDR3 sequences; approximately 15% are singletons. Here the sequenced sample was PBMCs, mostly from graft donor cells, taken 360 days after TCRalphabeta/CD19-depleted stem cell transplant. These receptors were taken from a male patient under 18 who had a stem cell transplant for acute lymphoblastic leukemia, so the T cells may come from the graft donor.

The gene calls are TRBV6-5 and TRBJ2-1; no firm D call. V lost 4 bases and J 7 bases, leaving 17 bases between the germline ends. CDR3 size: 15 residues. Germline assignment: CDR1 MNHEY and CDR2 SVGAGI. The CDR3 is CASSSPPGSSNEQFF. CDR3 nucleotide sequence: TGTGCCAGCAGTTCCCCCCCCGGGTCTTCAAATGAGCAGTTCTTC.

The CDR3 loop is CASSQDSFQTTQYF. CDR3 bases: TGTGCCAGCAGCCAAGATTCTTTCCAAACAACGCAGTATTTT. The chain links TRBV3-1 to TRBJ2-3, with D unclear. The CDR3 totals 14 residues. V lost 0 bases and J 9 bases, leaving 13 bases between the germline ends. Germline values: CDR1 LGHDT, CDR2 YNNKEL (reference sequence).

This clonotype was counted between two and nine times. V and J are TRBV20-1 and TRBJ2-3; TRBD2 is a possible D gene (6 bases). The germline V gene encodes CDR1 DFQATT and CDR2 SNEGSKA (reference sequence). Trimming stripped 6 bases from V and 6 bases from J, with 13 bases between. The CDR3 is made up of 12 amino acids. CDR3 bases: TGCAGTGCACTCAGGAGGGCGGATACGCAGTATTTT. Protein product: CSALRRADTQYF.

This chain connects TRBV5-1 to TRBJ1-2, with 7 nucleotides matching TRBD1. Germline V gene data show CDR1 as SGHRS and CDR2 as YFSETQ. The CDR3 has 14 amino acids. V lost 3 bases, J lost 5 bases, and 7 bases stayed unmatched. CDR3 nucleotide sequence: TGCGCCAGCAGCTCCCTGGGACAGTCATATGGCTACACCTTC. Translation gives CASSSLGQSYGYTF.

The gene calls are TRBV13 and TRBJ2-1; 12 nucleotides match TRBD2. Trimming at V came to 4 bases and at J to 4 bases, leaving 8 bases not matched to a gene. The germline V gene has CDR1 PRHDT and CDR2 FYEKMQ (reference sequence). The CDR3 has 17 residues. DNA of the CDR3: TGTGCCAGCAGCTCAAGACTAGCGGGGGATCCGTACAATGAGCAGTTCTTC. Amino acids: CASSSRLAGDPYNEQFF. Looking up the rest from reference TRBV13 and TRBJ2-1 gives the full variable domain: AAGVIQSPRHLIKEKRETATLKCYPIPRHDTVYWYQQGPGQDPQFLISFYEKMQSDKGSIPDRFSAQQFSDYHSELNMSSLELGDSALYFCASSSRLAGDPYNEQFFGPGTRLTVL.

This clonotype was counted only a few times. The chain is built from TRBV10-3 and TRBJ1-2; no definite D call. V dropped 0 bases and J dropped 8 bases, with 19 bases sitting between them. This CDR3 region has 16 residues. Germline V gene sequence: CDR1 ENHRY, CDR2 SYGVKD. In nucleotides, the CDR3 is TGTGCCATCAGTGAGTCATTGGGAGGAGGTAGATTCGGCTACACCTTC. Amino acid sequence: CAISESLGGGRFGYTF.

CDR3: CSAPSSGRPYEQYF. Here the CDR3 DNA reads TGCAGTGCTCCATCGTCGGGCAGGCCCTACGAGCAGTACTTC. The rearrangement joins TRBV20-1 to TRBJ2-7; D remains unclear. Germline CDR1 reads DFQATT; CDR2 reads SNEGSKA (reference sequence). This CDR3 has 14 amino acids. Trimming left V 5 bases short and J 2 bases short, with 16 bases between.

This clonotype was seen more than once but under ten times. This chain uses TRBV12-3 or TRBV12-4 with TRBJ2-1, with D hard to call. CDR3 length: 13 residues. V gave up 3 bases and J gave up 4 bases, with 7 bases separating them. CDR3 bases: TGTGCCAGCAGTTTCTGGCAGTACAATGAGCAGTTCTTC. It is translated as CASSFWQYNEQFF.

This clonotype was detected a few times. This sequence joins TRBV20-1 and TRBJ1-1; no definite D call. This CDR3 region has 13 residues. Germline V gene sequence: CDR1 DFQATT, CDR2 SNEGSKA (reference sequence). The V end lost 3 bases, the J end lost 0 bases, and 8 bases lay between the germline ends. The CDR3 sequence is CSASPRVNTEAFF. In DNA form, the CDR3 reads TGCAGTGCTAGTCCACGGGTGAACACTGAAGCTTTCTTT.

This clonotype showed up just a few times. The rearrangement joins TRBV5-5 to TRBJ2-7, with D possibly matching TRBD2 (5 bases). Trimming removed 0 bases from V and 2 bases from J, with 12 bases in between. This CDR3 comprises 15 residues. Germline CDR1 SGHKS, CDR2 YYEKEE (reference sequence). CDR3 region: CASSLVVTGTYEQYF. In DNA, the CDR3 is TGTGCCAGCAGCTTGGTAGTTACGGGGACCTACGAGCAGTACTTC.

This clonotype has just a few counts. The rearrangement joins TRBV15 to TRBJ1-5; no firm D call. Germline V gene sequence: CDR1 LNHNV, CDR2 YYDKDF (reference sequence). This CDR3 spans 12 amino acids. The germline V and J ends were trimmed by 3 bases and 15 bases, with 15 bases remaining between them. Here the CDR3 DNA reads TGTGCCACCAGCAGGGAGTGGGTGACCCCGCATTTT. Residues: CATSREWVTPHF.

This clonotype has a handful of counts. This chain links TRBV12-5 with TRBJ2-7, with 7 bases matching TRBD2. The CDR3 consists of 13 residues. V lost 6 bases and J lost 4; bases outside the gene matches: 6. The germline V gene encodes CDR1 LGHNT and CDR2 FRNRAP. CDR3 bases: TGTGCTAGTGGGAGCGGGAATCCTTACGAGCAGTACTTC. It yields the protein CASGSGNPYEQYF.

This clonotype occurred once. The chain's CDR3 is CSARKPSGQETQYF. The CDR3 nucleotides read TGCAGTGCGAGGAAACCTAGCGGGCAAGAGACCCAGTACTTC. The chain recombines TRBV20-1 with TRBJ2-5; 8 nucleotides match TRBD2. This CDR3 is built from 14 residues. With 6 bases clipped from V and 2 bases from J, the junction kept 8 bases outside the gene matches. Germline loops: CDR1 DFQATT, CDR2 SNEGSKA (reference sequence).

The chain links TRBV21-1 to TRBJ1-4. TRBV21-1 is a pseudogene segment. The CDR3 has 15 residues. The chain's CDR3 is CASSERCSTNEKLFF. The CDR3 DNA follows: TGTGCCAGCAGCGAACGCTGTAGTACTAATGAAAAACTGTTTTTT.

The chain links TRBV12-3 or TRBV12-4 to TRBJ1-1; 7 bases fit TRBD1. Trimming took 11 bases from V and 4 from J; bases not matched to a gene: 13. The CDR3 extends over 14 amino acids. The CDR3 region is CAGGPRGVVTEAFF. The CDR3 DNA reads as TGTGCCGGGGGACCCAGGGGGGTAGTCACTGAAGCTTTCTTT.

In its sample, this clonotype was seen a few times. This chain connects TRBV21-1 to TRBJ2-7; the DNA was not used to check the table's D call, TRBD2. TRBV21-1 is flagged as a pseudogene. The CDR3 is made up of 16 amino acids. The CDR3 DNA reads TGTGCCAGCAGCAGCAAAGCGGGACGGGTACACTACGAGCAGTACTTC. As protein: CASSSKAGRVHYEQYF.

The J gene is TRBJ2-7, the V gene TRBV30; maybe TRBD2 (6 bases). Trimming pared 2 bases from V and 5 bases from J, leaving 13 bases between. This CDR3 region has 13 residues. In germline, CDR1 is GTSNPN, CDR2 SVGIG (reference sequence). The CDR3 reads CAWSTRWGDEQYF. The CDR3 DNA follows: TGTGCCTGGAGTACCCGCTGGGGGGACGAGCAGTACTTC.

The chain uses TRBV5-1 and TRBJ1-1; D is uncertain. The V gene lost 6 bases and the J gene lost 6 bases, with 9 bases spanning the gap. CDR1 and CDR2 (germline): SGHRS, YFSETQ. The CDR3 loop spans 11 amino acids. CDR3: CASKISSEAFF. For the CDR3, the DNA is TGCGCCAGCAAGATATCCTCTGAAGCTTTCTTT.

This clonotype was observed a handful of times. The chain is built from TRBV29-1 and TRBJ2-3, with D perhaps TRBD2 (6 bases). CDR1 and CDR2 from the germline V gene are SQVTM and ANQGSEA. Trimming removed 5 bases at V and 0 bases at J, with 12 bases between. The CDR3 extends over 14 amino acids. CDR3 loop: CSVQGLQSTDTQYF. The CDR3 DNA is TGCAGCGTTCAGGGACTCCAGAGCACAGATACGCAGTATTTT.

This rearrangement joins TRBV10-3 to TRBJ1-2; D not certain. In germline, CDR1 is ENHRY, CDR2 SYGVKD. CDR3 length: 13 residues. V dropped 3 bases and J dropped 2 bases, with 7 bases sitting between them. The CDR3 here is CAISDLGNYGYTF. In nucleotides, the CDR3 is TGTGCCATCAGTGATTTGGGGAACTATGGCTACACCTTC.